This T cell receptor beta chain came from a study of T cell changes during pregnancy in multiple sclerosis. The table came from immunoSEQ multiplex PCR; TCRdb's copy has only in-frame clones and leaves some out. The table includes some 68,000 clones, roughly 94% detected once. This specimen consisted of peripheral blood, obtained in the second trimester of pregnancy. The receptor comes from a female donor in good health, enrolled as a control in a pregnancy study.

In nucleotides, the CDR3 is TGTGCCAGCAGCTTAGCAGGGGCAGATCAGCCCCAGCATTTT. Translating it yields CASSLAGADQPQHF. V usage is TRBV7-6 and J usage is TRBJ1-5; tentatively, D is TRBD1 (5 bases). The CDR3 contains 14 residues. The germline gives CDR1 SGHVS, CDR2 FNYEAQ. V gave up 0 bases and J gave up 5 bases, with 8 bases separating them.